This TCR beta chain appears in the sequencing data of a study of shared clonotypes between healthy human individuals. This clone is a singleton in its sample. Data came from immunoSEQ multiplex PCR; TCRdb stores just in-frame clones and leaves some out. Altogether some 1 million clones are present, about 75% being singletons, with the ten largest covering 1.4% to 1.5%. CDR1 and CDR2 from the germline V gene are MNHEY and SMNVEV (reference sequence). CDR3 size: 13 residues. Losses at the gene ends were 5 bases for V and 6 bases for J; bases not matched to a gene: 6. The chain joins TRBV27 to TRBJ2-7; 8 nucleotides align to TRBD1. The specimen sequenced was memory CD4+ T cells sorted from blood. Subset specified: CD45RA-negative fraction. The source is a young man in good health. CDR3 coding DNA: TGTGCCAGCAGTCTGACAGGGGAGCGCGAGCAGTACTTC. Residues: CASSLTGEREQYF.